This T cell receptor beta chain comes out of a study of vaccination effects on CD4 cells after COVID-19. Study outcomes and limitations: Recruitment yielded few convalescent patients, and the study had no early post-infection timepoints. Late after vaccination, infection- and vaccine-induced clones showed marked clonal contraction.

Trimming took 5 bases from V and 3 from J; bases not matched to a gene: 9. The germline gives CDR1 MGHRA, CDR2 YSYEKL. This CDR3 region has 15 residues. Using immunoSEQ multiplex PCR, the repertoire was profiled, and TCRdb retains in-frame clones only, with some absent. The sample lists tens of thousands of clones; approximately 72% were seen once. Before sequencing took place, the ViraFEST assay used viral peptide pools to expand antigen-specific CD4+ T cells. CD4+ T cells were isolated after around 9 days of culture. The study found no prior SARS-CoV-2 infection in the vaccine recipients, who tested negative for nucleocapsid antibodies. IL-2 at 10 IU/ml and peptides at about 10 ug/ml were added to cultured PBMC, approximately 2 million per well. As for this clone: Its antigen remains unknown.

Sequences were derived from CD4+ T cells from PBMCs cultured with HCoV-OC43 spike peptides, sampled before COVID-19 vaccination. Subset indicated: HCoV-OC43 spike overlapping peptide pool stimulation. The TCR originated in a human donor who received a COVID-19 vaccine. The chain recombines TRBV4-1 with TRBJ2-7; 8 bases fit TRBD1. CDR3 DNA sequence: TGCGCCAGCAGCTTCCGGGTAGGACAGGGCTACGAGCAGTACGTC. Translation gives CASSFRVGQGYEQYV.